A single sample gave rise to the 26 T cell receptor beta chains below, sequenced in a study of cytomegalovirus exposure and HLA in healthy donors. PCR employed 60 Vbeta and 13 Jbeta primers. The table came from immunoSEQ multiplex PCR; TCRdb's copy has only in-frame clones and leaves some out. The sample yields over 60,000 clones, of which the top ten take up 6.5% to 9.5%. The sequenced sample was PBMCs. These receptors were taken from a female donor in good health and CMV-seropositive.

The chain is built from TRBV14 and TRBJ2-7; D gene unclear. This CDR3 spans 14 amino acids. Germline CDR1 and CDR2: SGHDN and FVKESK. V dropped 3 bases and J dropped 3 bases, with 12 bases sitting between them. CDR3 bases: TGTGCCAGCAGCCAGATTAGTAGATACTACGAGCAGTACTTC. It is translated as CASSQISRYYEQYF.

The chain is built from TRBV18 and TRBJ1-5; TRBD1 is a possible D gene (5 bases). Trimming removed 1 base from V and 2 bases from J, with 6 bases in between. Germline lookup yields CDR1 KGHSH and CDR2 LQKENI. CDR3 size: 14 residues. This chain's CDR3 is CASSPQGRNQPQHF. The CDR3 DNA reads TGTGCCAGCTCACCACAGGGGCGCAATCAGCCCCAGCATTTT. Full variable domain (missing parts from reference TRBV18 and TRBJ1-5): NAGVMQNPRHLVRRRGQEARLRCSPMKGHSHVYWYRQLPEEGLKFMVYLQKENIIDESGMPKERFSAEFPKEGPSILRIQQVVRGDSAAYFCASSPQGRNQPQHFGDGTRLSIL.

The chain recombines TRBV6-1 with TRBJ1-1; D gene ambiguous. Germline CDR1 is MNHNS and CDR2 is SASEGT. The CDR3 has 14 amino acids. Trimming pared 5 bases from V and 4 bases from J, leaving 14 bases between. The CDR3 DNA reads as TGTGCCAGCAGTCCCCGGACTGGAGGCACTGAAGCTTTCTTT. This gives the protein CASSPRTGGTEAFF.

This chain links TRBV2 with TRBJ2-2; 7 nucleotides agree with TRBD1. The germline V gene encodes CDR1 SNHLY and CDR2 FYNNEI. The length of the CDR3 is 15 residues. J was trimmed by 4 bases and V by 6 bases; bases with no gene match: 8. In nucleotides, the CDR3 is TGTGCCAGCAGCGACAGGGCTCATAGCACCGGGGAGCTGTTTTTT. Amino acids: CASSDRAHSTGELFF.

This rearrangement joins TRBV2 to TRBJ1-1; 8 bases fit TRBD1. Trimming removed 6 bases from V and 0 bases from J; junction bases left unmatched: 6. The CDR3 extends over 15 amino acids. Germline V gene lookup returns CDR1 SNHLY and CDR2 FYNNEI. This CDR3 is CASRRAGGLNTEAFF. The DNA of the CDR3 is TGTGCCAGCAGGAGGGCAGGGGGCTTGAACACTGAAGCTTTCTTT.

The J gene is TRBJ2-2, the V gene TRBV7-9, with 8 bases aligning to TRBD1. This CDR3 contains 18 residues. Germline-derived CDR1 and CDR2 are SEHNR and FQNEAQ (reference sequence). The ends lost 2 bases at V and 0 bases at J; junction bases unmatched: 8. CDR3 in DNA: TGTGCCAGCAGCTTAACAGGGGGGAGAATACCGAACACCGGGGAGCTGTTTTTT. This translates into CASSLTGGRIPNTGELFF.

The chain uses TRBV4-1 and TRBJ2-5; 11 bases are shared with TRBD1. The length of the CDR3 is 17 residues. Trimming took 3 bases from V and 7 from J; bases not matched to a gene: 13. The germline gives CDR1 MGHRA, CDR2 YSYEKL. The chain's CDR3 is CASSHPGQGAGGGTQYF. CDR3 nucleotide sequence: TGCGCCAGCAGCCACCCCGGACAGGGGGCCGGAGGTGGGACCCAGTACTTC.

The V call is TRBV19, the J call TRBJ1-1, with TRBD1 matching 9 bases. Germline CDR1 LNHDA, CDR2 SQIVND (reference sequence). J gave up 1 base and V 2 bases, and 5 bases lay outside the gene matches. The CDR3 length is 16 residues. CDR3: CASSITGGNGNTEAFF. CDR3 DNA: TGTGCCAGTAGTATAACAGGGGGCAATGGGAACACTGAAGCTTTCTTT.

The chain carries TRBV7-2 and TRBJ2-7; D uncertain. Trimming pared 4 bases from V and 3 bases from J, leaving 13 bases between. The CDR3 length is 14 residues. The germline V gene encodes CDR1 SGHTA and CDR2 FQGNSA. The CDR3 region has the DNA TGTGCCAGCAGCTCCCCTCCCGAGGACTACGAGCAGTACTTC. This translates into CASSSPPEDYEQYF.

The chain has TRBV4-3 and TRBJ1-2; TRBD1 matches at 8 bases. J gave up 4 bases and V 0 bases, and 4 bases lay outside the gene matches. The CDR3 extends over 15 amino acids. CDR1 and CDR2 from the germline V gene are LGHNA and YSLEER. This CDR3 is CASSQDAGGVYGYTF. The CDR3 DNA is TGCGCCAGCAGCCAAGATGCAGGGGGCGTCTATGGCTACACCTTC.

The chain uses TRBV7-8 and TRBJ1-1, with 7 bases matching TRBD1. The V gene end was trimmed by 1 base and the J gene end by 1 base; junction bases not matched to a gene: 0. This CDR3 is built from 14 residues. In germline, CDR1 is SGHVS, CDR2 FQNEAQ. As DNA, the CDR3 is TGTGCCAGCAGCTTAGGACAGGGGAACACTGAAGCTTTCTTT. Encoded protein: CASSLGQGNTEAFF. The whole variable domain, remainder taken from reference TRBV7-8 and TRBJ1-1, is GAGVSQSPRYKVAKRGQDVALRCDPISGHVSLFWYQQALGQGPEFLTYFQNEAQLDKSGLPSDRFFAERPEGSVSTLKIQRTQQEDSAVYLCASSLGQGNTEAFFGQGTRLTVV.

This rearrangement joins TRBV15 to TRBJ2-7; the match to TRBD2 covers 14 bases. In germline, CDR1 is LNHNV, CDR2 YYDKDF (reference sequence). This CDR3 is built from 18 residues. Trimming took 1 base from V and 2 from J; bases not matched to a gene: 7. The CDR3 protein is CATSRGLAGGPRPYEQYF. CDR3 nucleotide sequence: TGTGCCACCAGCAGAGGACTAGCGGGGGGGCCGCGCCCCTACGAGCAGTACTTC.

V gene TRBV7-6 combines with J gene TRBJ1-1; 8 nucleotides line up with TRBD1. The germline gives CDR1 SGHVS, CDR2 FNYEAQ. V shed 2 bases and J 4 bases; nucleotides not matched to a gene: 3. CDR3 length: 14 amino acids. The CDR3 region is CASSLYGQGTEAFF. The CDR3 nucleotides are TGTGCCAGCAGCTTATACGGACAGGGCACTGAAGCTTTCTTT.

This chain joins TRBV19 and TRBJ1-1, with a weak D call TRBD1 (6 bases). From germline, CDR1 is LNHDA and CDR2 SQIVND (reference sequence). Trimming removed 7 bases at V and 5 bases at J, with 20 bases between. This CDR3 contains 15 residues. As DNA, the CDR3 is TGTGCCAGTACTCCCGATTGGGGGCGGGAGACTGAAGCTTTCTTT. Its translation: CASTPDWGRETEAFF.

V and J are TRBV19 and TRBJ1-5; 7 nucleotides align to TRBD1. Germline V gene lookup returns CDR1 LNHDA and CDR2 SQIVND (reference sequence). V was pared by 5 bases and J by 11 bases, with 9 bases of the junction left unmatched. This CDR3 comprises 13 residues. The CDR3, as DNA: TGTGCCAGTAGTGCGGGACAGCTCTCCGCCCAGCATTTT. Translated: CASSAGQLSAQHF.

V and J are TRBV18 and TRBJ2-3, with 9 bases lining up with TRBD2. V lost 6 bases to trimming and J lost 4 bases; unmatched junction nucleotides: 17. Germline V CDR1 and CDR2: KGHSH, LQKENI. The CDR3 is 18 residues long. CDR3 loop: CASSPRLGSGSIADTQYF. DNA for the CDR3: TGTGCCAGCTCCCCCCGGCTTGGTAGCGGGAGTATCGCAGATACGCAGTATTTT.

About this clone itself: Different DNA sequences within this sample yield the same CDR3. As DNA, the CDR3 is TGTGCCTGGGGCGGACAGGGATATTTCTATGGCTACACCTTC. Its translation: CAWGGQGYFYGYTF. The V gene is TRBV30, the J gene TRBJ1-2; the match to TRBD1 covers 8 bases. With V trimmed by 5 bases and J by 4 bases, 9 bases remained unmatched. In germline, CDR1 is GTSNPN, CDR2 SVGIG (reference sequence). The CDR3 is 14 residues long.

The chain uses TRBV27 and TRBJ2-7; possibly TRBD2 for D (6 bases). The V end was cut by 5 bases, the J end by 3 bases, with 17 bases between. Germline CDR1 is MNHEY and CDR2 is SMNVEV (reference sequence). The CDR3 extends over 15 amino acids. The CDR3 is CASSPRDLNHYEQYF. DNA for the CDR3: TGTGCCAGCAGTCCGAGGGACTTAAATCACTACGAGCAGTACTTC.

V and J are TRBV5-1 and TRBJ2-1; 8 nucleotides align to TRBD2. This CDR3 is built from 15 residues. The ends lost 2 bases at V and 9 bases at J; junction bases unmatched: 10. From germline, CDR1 is SGHRS and CDR2 YFSETQ. CDR3: CASSFNGGAKSEQFF. As DNA, the CDR3 is TGCGCCAGCAGCTTTAACGGGGGGGCCAAAAGTGAGCAGTTCTTC.

The CDR3 spells CASSDGQDYEQYF. The CDR3 region has the DNA TGTGCCAGCAGTGACGGCCAGGACTACGAGCAGTACTTC. The gene calls are TRBV2 and TRBJ2-7; D ambiguous. V dropped 3 bases and J dropped 3 bases, with 9 bases sitting between them. This CDR3 spans 13 amino acids. Germline V CDR1 and CDR2: SNHLY, FYNNEI.

V gene TRBV6-5 combines with J gene TRBJ1-2; unclear D gene. Trimming shortened V by 3 bases and J by 4 bases, and 12 bases separated the two germline ends. This CDR3 is built from 14 residues. CDR1 is MNHEY, CDR2 SVGAGI, per germline. Written as DNA, the CDR3 is TGTGCCAGCAGTTATGGTGGAGGCTCCTATGGCTACACCTTC. Translation: CASSYGGGSYGYTF.

This chain uses TRBV6-5 with TRBJ1-1; no clear D gene. This CDR3 has 13 amino acids. Trimming took off 4 bases at V and 0 bases at J, with 6 bases between the two ends. Germline loops: CDR1 MNHEY, CDR2 SVGAGI. The CDR3 DNA sequence: TGTGCCAGCAGTTCACAGCTGAACACTGAAGCTTTCTTT. This translates into CASSSQLNTEAFF.

The rearrangement uses TRBV19 and TRBJ2-7; D possibly corresponds to TRBD1 (5 bases). V shed 2 bases and J shed 0 bases, with 11 bases lying between them. Germline V gives CDR1 LNHDA, CDR2 SQIVND (reference sequence). CDR3 length: 15 amino acids. The CDR3 loop is CASSITAGYSYEQYF. CDR3 in DNA: TGTGCCAGTAGTATAACGGCAGGGTACTCCTACGAGCAGTACTTC.

This sequence joins TRBV5-6 and TRBJ2-2; perhaps TRBD1 as D (5 bases). The CDR3 runs 15 residues. Trimming took 4 bases from V and 0 from J, leaving 10 bases between them. Germline CDR1 is SGHDT and CDR2 is YYEEEE. The CDR3 DNA reads TGTGCCAGCAGCGGTCAGGGCCCGAACACCGGGGAGCTGTTTTTT. It is translated as CASSGQGPNTGELFF.

The genes are TRBV11-2 and TRBJ2-2; 11 bases line up with TRBD2. This CDR3 has 15 amino acids. Germline assignment: CDR1 SGHAT and CDR2 FQNNGV. J gave up 5 bases and V 4 bases, and 3 bases lay outside the gene matches. The CDR3 coding sequence is TGTGCCAGCAGCTCGATAGCGGGGGGGACCGGGGAGCTGTTTTTT. Protein product: CASSSIAGGTGELFF.

The J gene is TRBJ2-5, the V gene TRBV30, with TRBD1 matching over 8 bases. CDR1 is GTSNPN, CDR2 SVGIG, per germline (reference sequence). The ends lost 4 bases at V and 5 bases at J; junction bases unmatched: 15. This CDR3 region has 16 residues. CDR3 nucleotides: TGTGCCTGGACACCCAGAAGACAGGGGCGACGGGAGACCCAGTACTTC. This gives the protein CAWTPRRQGRRETQYF.